The clone carrying this T cell receptor (beta chain) was found many times. What it binds is not known. The sample originates from a study of T cell repertoires in cytomegalovirus infection. Study details: Well-studied HLA-B-restricted epitopes and recently identified HLA-C-restricted epitopes of CMV were both used in the study.

TCRdb re-called the reads through MiXCR, storing one row per CDR3 protein. The table shows about 920,000 distinct CDR3 sequences, with roughly 31% occurring only once. Germline values: CDR1 SGHVS, CDR2 FQNEAQ. The CDR3 totals 15 residues. The V gene lost 6 bases and the J gene lost 0 bases, with 14 bases spanning the gap. General observations from the study: Ex vivo responses were dominated by HLA-C-restricted CMV-specific TCR beta clonotypes. The cumulative frequency of public TCR beta families identified carriers of CMV plus the relevant HLA.

The rearrangement uses TRBV7-8 and TRBJ2-5; D not certain. This clonotype was obtained from a human donor in good health (CMV status not recorded). Some clones in this sample may be carry-over from other donors' samples. This sample comprised cultured CD8+ T cells from PBMCs, obtained from culture after CMV antigen stimulation. CDR3 nucleotides: TGTGCCAGCAGTTCAAAGGCCATGTACCAAGAGACCCAGTACTTC. It codes for CASSSKAMYQETQYF.